The 22 T cell receptor beta chains in this list originate from one sample, sequenced in a study of cytomegalovirus exposure and HLA in healthy donors. The primer mix had 60 Vbeta and 13 Jbeta primers. Profiling relied on immunoSEQ multiplex PCR, and the TCRdb table lists in-frame clones only, not all of them. Here the sample spans 89,000 or so clones, approximately 72% being singletons. The sample consisted of PBMCs. The receptor set was obtained from a man aged 18 to 29 in good health and CMV-seropositive.

This sequence joins TRBV6-6 and TRBJ2-1; 7 bases match TRBD1. CDR3 size: 15 residues. Germline-derived CDR1 and CDR2 are MNHNY and SVGAGI (reference sequence). V lost 2 bases to trimming and J lost 4 bases; unmatched junction nucleotides: 5. The CDR3 DNA reads TGTGCCAGCAGTTACGAGGGGGCAGGTTACAATGAGCAGTTCTTC. This sequence encodes CASSYEGAGYNEQFF.

This clone was seen a few times. The rearrangement uses TRBV5-6 and TRBJ2-3; D possibly corresponds to TRBD1 (6 bases). From germline, CDR1 is SGHDT and CDR2 YYEEEE. Trimming pared 4 bases from V and 0 bases from J, leaving 9 bases between. The CDR3 has 14 residues. CDR3 sequence reads: CASSQGSSTDTQYF. The CDR3 region has the DNA TGTGCCAGCAGCCAGGGGTCGAGCACAGATACGCAGTATTTT.

This clone was seen only a few times. The chain combines TRBV6-5 with TRBJ1-2; 7 positions match TRBD1. The germline V gene has CDR1 MNHEY and CDR2 SVGAGI. This CDR3 region has 13 residues. The V and J ends lost 9 bases and 0 bases, in that order; junction bases with no gene match: 4. The CDR3 sequence: CASQQGANYGYTF. For the CDR3, the DNA is TGTGCCAGTCAGCAGGGGGCTAACTATGGCTACACCTTC.

This clone occurred a few times. J is TRBJ2-5 and V is TRBV4-2, with 8 bases that match TRBD2. The CDR3 loop spans 14 amino acids. Germline CDR1 reads LGHNA; CDR2 reads YNFKEQ. Trimming removed 4 bases from V and 7 bases from J; junction bases left unmatched: 8. The CDR3 loop reads CASSPRGAGGTQYF. The CDR3 bases are TGTGCCAGCAGCCCCCGCGGGGCGGGGGGGACCCAGTACTTC.

The V and J genes are TRBV28 and TRBJ2-7; 7 bases fit TRBD1. CDR1 is MDHEN and CDR2 is SYDVKM in the germline V gene. After removal of 5 bases from V and 4 bases from J, the junction contained 8 bases not matched to a gene. The CDR3 extends over 14 amino acids. CDR3 DNA: TGTGCCAGCAGTCCACAGGGGTTAGGGTACGAGCAGTACTTC. This codes for CASSPQGLGYEQYF.

The chain combines TRBV6-1 with TRBJ2-2, with 7 bases that match TRBD1. The CDR3 loop spans 14 amino acids. Per germline, CDR1 MNHNS and CDR2 SASEGT. V was pared by 2 bases and J by 7 bases, with 4 bases of the junction left unmatched. DNA for the CDR3: TGTGCCAGCAGTGAAACCAGGGGGATCGGGGAGCTGTTTTTT. Amino acid sequence: CASSETRGIGELFF.

This clone was found a few times. J is TRBJ2-3 and V is TRBV5-6; perhaps TRBD1 as D (7 bases). Germline loops: CDR1 SGHDT, CDR2 YYEEEE. The CDR3 runs 15 residues. The V end was cut by 2 bases, the J end by 4 bases, with 14 bases between. DNA of the CDR3: TGTGCCAGCAGCTTTGCAGGGGGGATGTCAGATACGCAGTATTTT. Its protein product is CASSFAGGMSDTQYF.

The chain has TRBV7-7 and TRBJ2-2; TRBD1 agrees at 8 bases. CDR1 is SSHAT, CDR2 FNYEAQ, per germline (reference sequence). With 10 bases clipped from V and 1 base from J, the junction kept 11 bases outside the gene matches. CDR3 length equals 16 residues. The CDR3 protein is CATQGGQAMNTGELFF. The CDR3 nucleotides read TGTGCCACCCAAGGGGGACAGGCTATGAACACCGGGGAGCTGTTTTTT. The whole variable domain, remainder taken from reference TRBV7-7 and TRBJ2-2, is GAGVSQSPRYKVTKRGQDVTLRCDPISSHATLYWYQQALGQGPEFLTYFNYEAQPDKSGLPSDRFSAERPEGSISTLTIQRTEQRDSAMYRCATQGGQAMNTGELFFGEGSRLTVL.

The V gene is TRBV29-1, the J gene TRBJ2-1; perhaps TRBD2 as D (5 bases). Trimming cost V 4 bases and J 7 bases, with 17 bases left between them. CDR1 is SQVTM, CDR2 ANQGSEA, per germline. The CDR3 is 14 residues long. The CDR3 DNA reads as TGCAGCGTTGGCCAGAGGGCAGCAAGGAATGAGCAGTTCTTC. Translating gives CSVGQRAARNEQFF.

The V and J genes are TRBV27 and TRBJ1-2; possible D gene TRBD1, 5 bases. This CDR3 spans 13 amino acids. Germline lookup yields CDR1 MNHEY and CDR2 SMNVEV (reference sequence). Trimming left V 2 bases short and J 5 bases short, with 9 bases between. The CDR3 protein is CASSLAGGYGYTF. The CDR3 DNA reads TGTGCCAGCAGTTTAGCGGGGGGGTATGGCTACACCTTC.

The chain is built from TRBV25-1 and TRBJ2-3; no definite D call. The CDR3 has 13 residues. Trimming pared 6 bases from V and 0 bases from J, leaving 7 bases between. Germline CDR1 MGHDK, CDR2 SYGVNS. The CDR3 is CASSLQSTDTQYF. In DNA, the CDR3 is TGTGCCAGCAGCTTACAGAGCACAGATACGCAGTATTTT.

J is TRBJ1-1 and V is TRBV7-9; 8 bases are a match to TRBD1. The CDR3 consists of 14 residues. V lost 5 bases to trimming and J lost 6 bases; unmatched junction nucleotides: 8. CDR1 is SEHNR and CDR2 is FQNEAQ in the germline V gene (reference sequence). CDR3 nucleotide sequence: TGTGCCAGCAGCCAGATGGACAGGGAGGCTGAAGCTTTCTTT. Encoded protein: CASSQMDREAEAFF.

V is TRBV9 and J is TRBJ2-3, with a possible D match to TRBD2 (6 bases). Germline V gene lookup returns CDR1 SGDLS and CDR2 YYNGEE. V shed 0 bases and J shed 4 bases, with 15 bases lying between them. The CDR3 runs to 16 residues. CDR3 protein: CASSVAGDSTSDTQYF. The CDR3 DNA reads TGTGCCAGCAGCGTAGCGGGAGACTCGACGTCAGATACGCAGTATTTT.

This rearrangement joins TRBV5-1 to TRBJ2-7; 9 bases map to TRBD2. The V gene's germline CDR1 is SGHRS and CDR2 YFSETQ. V shed 0 bases and J 7 bases; nucleotides not matched to a gene: 5. There are 14 residues in the CDR3. CDR3 sequence reads: CASSLGLAVEEQYF. The CDR3 DNA reads as TGCGCCAGCAGCTTGGGACTAGCGGTGGAGGAGCAGTACTTC.

The V call is TRBV7-6, the J call TRBJ2-3, with 11 nucleotides matching TRBD2. V trimming: 4 bases; J trimming: 0 bases; junction bases outside the gene matches: 18. Germline lookup yields CDR1 SGHVS and CDR2 FNYEAQ. There are 21 residues in the CDR3. CDR3 protein: CASSSLPPASGGRTSTDTQYF. CDR3 nucleotide sequence: TGTGCCAGCAGCTCCTTACCCCCAGCTAGCGGGGGGAGGACTAGCACAGATACGCAGTATTTT.

The V and J genes are TRBV29-1 and TRBJ2-1; 7 bases are a match to TRBD1. CDR1 SQVTM and CDR2 ANQGSEA come from the germline V gene. J lost 8 bases, V lost 7 bases, and 5 bases had no gene match. The CDR3 length is 11 residues. The CDR3, as DNA: TGCAGCGGAACAGGGGTGCATGAGCAGTTCTTC. Protein sequence: CSGTGVHEQFF.

V gene TRBV4-1 combines with J gene TRBJ1-5, with a tentative D call TRBD1 (5 bases). Trimming cost V 0 bases and J 4 bases, with 10 bases left between them. This CDR3 has 15 amino acids. Germline values: CDR1 MGHRA, CDR2 YSYEKL. CDR3 in amino acids: CASSQEPGGNQPQHF. The CDR3, as DNA: TGCGCCAGCAGCCAAGAACCCGGGGGAAATCAGCCCCAGCATTTT.

V usage is TRBV6-1 and J usage is TRBJ1-5, with D possibly being TRBD1 (5 bases). Germline-derived CDR1 and CDR2 are MNHNS and SASEGT. V shed 5 bases and J shed 10 bases, with 9 bases lying between them. This CDR3 region has 11 residues. The CDR3 nucleotides read TGTGCCAGCAGTATGGGGCTTCCCCAGCATTTT. Its protein product is CASSMGLPQHF.

The chain couples TRBV6-4 to TRBJ2-1; D may be TRBD1 (6 bases). The germline V gene has CDR1 MRHNA and CDR2 SNTAGT. The CDR3 consists of 20 residues. The ends were cut back, 6 bases at V and 2 bases at J, with 29 bases in the middle. The CDR3 DNA reads TGTGCCAGCAGACCTCCAGGGGCACCGGGTAGGAGTAATCCCTACAATGAGCAGTTCTTC. Translated, it gives CASRPPGAPGRSNPYNEQFF.

The chain carries TRBV19 and TRBJ2-6; 8 bases fit TRBD1. Germline CDR1 LNHDA, CDR2 SQIVND (reference sequence). CDR3 length: 16 amino acids. After removal of 10 bases from V and 1 base from J, the junction contained 9 bases not matched to a gene. The CDR3 nucleotides read TGTGCCACCGCGGACAGGGTTACGTCTGGGGCCAACGTCCTGACTTTC. This translates into CATADRVTSGANVLTF.

The chain couples TRBV15 to TRBJ2-7; TRBD1 agrees at 8 bases. This CDR3 is 15 amino acids long. Germline V gene lookup returns CDR1 LNHNV and CDR2 YYDKDF (reference sequence). V lost 3 bases to trimming and J lost 6 bases; unmatched junction nucleotides: 10. The CDR3 loop is CATSRRDRHSPEQYF. The CDR3, as DNA: TGTGCCACCAGCAGGCGGGACAGGCATTCCCCCGAGCAGTACTTC.

This clone occurred a few times. This chain uses TRBV2 with TRBJ2-2; perhaps TRBD2 as D (6 bases). Per germline, CDR1 SNHLY and CDR2 FYNNEI. This CDR3 region has 17 residues. Trimming stripped 7 bases from V and 0 bases from J, with 18 bases between. The CDR3 sequence: CASIHRDGTPNTGELFF. The CDR3 DNA is TGTGCCAGCATTCACCGGGACGGGACTCCGAACACCGGGGAGCTGTTTTTT.